This T cell receptor (beta chain) stems from a study of identical twins. Whole-study findings and limits: The study found excess low generation probability among twin-shared out-of-frame alpha sequences.

The CDR3 spans 15 residues. The J segment lost 4 bases and the V segment lost 0 bases, leaving 5 bases of the junction unmatched. Germline CDR1 reads SGHRS; CDR2 reads YFSETQ. This clonotype has only one observation. Antigen unknown. A template switching step contributed a universal primer site, while unique molecular identifiers were present in the cDNA. TCRdb ran MiXCR on the 5' RACE reads and lists one entry per CDR3 protein. The profile covers 500,000 to 600,000 distinct CDR3 sequences, with roughly a fifth appearing a single time and about 0.93% taken by the ten largest. In addition, the sample was reused for a study of T cells expressing NK-cell markers. That source notes: Nothing established the HCMV specificity of expanded NKG2C+ T cell clones.

The specimen sequenced was CD4+ T cells sorted from blood. The receptor was derived from a woman in her late teens or twenties in good health. The V gene is TRBV5-1, the J gene TRBJ2-5, with 8 bases aligning to TRBD2. CDR3 in DNA: TGCGCCAGCAGCTTGGCCGGGAGGGAGGGAGAGACCCAGTACTTC. It translates to CASSLAGREGETQYF.